These T cell receptor beta chains were read from a single sample in a study of shared clonotypes between healthy human individuals. Generated by immunoSEQ multiplex PCR, the TCRdb table keeps only in-frame clones and is missing some. Of about 2.3 million clones in the sample, 85% to 95% were seen once. The sample was naive CD4+ T cells from PBMCs. All receptors come from a man younger than 35 in good health. Some clones in this sample may be carry-over from other donors' samples. CDR3s include the opening cysteine and the closing phenylalanine or tryptophan. The D gene is left open where the match is weak.

TRBV2	TRBJ2-7	.	TGTGCCAGCAGCAAACGGATCGTCCCCTACGAGCAGTACTTC	CASSKRIVPYEQYF
TRBV6-6	TRBJ1-5	.	TGTGCCAGCAGGCACAGGGATAGCAATCAGCCCCAGCATTTT	CASRHRDSNQPQHF
TRBV5-1	TRBJ1-2	.	TGCGCCAGCAGCTTGACAGCAACTAACTATGGCTACACCTTC	CASSLTATNYGYTF
TRBV5-1	TRBJ2-1	TRBD2	TGCGCCAGCAGCTTGGCCCTAGCGGGAGGAGCCTACAATGAGCAGTTCTTC	CASSLALAGGAYNEQFF
TRBV2	TRBJ2-7	.	TGTGCCAGCAGTGAGGTCAGCTCCTACGAGCAGTACTTC	CASSEVSSYEQYF
TRBV28	TRBJ2-1	TRBD1	TGTGCCAGCAGTTTACCGACAGGGACCAATGAGCAGTTCTTC	CASSLPTGTNEQFF
TRBV9	TRBJ2-3	.	TGTGCCAGCAGCGTAGTAGGGGGTACGCAGTATTTT	CASSVVGGTQYF
TRBV14	TRBJ2-1	TRBD2	TGTGCCAGCAGCCACTTAGCGGGAGCCGGGTACAATGAGCAGTTCTTC	CASSHLAGAGYNEQFF
TRBV5-1	TRBJ2-1	TRBD1	TGCGCCAGCAGCCTCGGGACAGTCTACAATGAGCAGTTCTTC	CASSLGTVYNEQFF
TRBV27	TRBJ1-3	.	TGTGCCAGCAGTCGTAGAAACACCATATATTTT	CASSRRNTIYF
TRBV7-9	TRBJ2-1	.	TGTGCCAGCCCGTTGGGGGGTTCCTACAATGAGCAGTTCTTC	CASPLGGSYNEQFF
TRBV6-5	TRBJ1-1	.	TGTGCCAGCAGTTACGGGGGCACTGAAGCTTTCTTT	CASSYGGTEAFF
TRBV6-4	TRBJ2-1	TRBD2	TGTGCCAGCAGTGCATCGGGACTAGCGGGAGTTGGTGAAGCGGTCTTC	CASSASGLAGVGEAVF